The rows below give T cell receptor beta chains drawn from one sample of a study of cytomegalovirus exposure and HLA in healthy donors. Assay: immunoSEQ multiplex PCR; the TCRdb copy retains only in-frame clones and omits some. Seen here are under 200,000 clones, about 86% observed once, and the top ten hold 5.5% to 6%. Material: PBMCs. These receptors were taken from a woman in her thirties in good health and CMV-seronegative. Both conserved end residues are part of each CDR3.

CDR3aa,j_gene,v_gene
CSVKAGYEQYF,TRBJ2-7,TRBV29-1
CASSHKSYEQYF,TRBJ2-7,TRBV14
CASSSGGGARKSEAFF,TRBJ1-1,TRBV11-3
CASIRDRRYEQYF,TRBJ2-7,TRBV2
CASSLNSQVPAYEQYF,TRBJ2-7,TRBV7-2
CASSLAQGAVGEKLFF,TRBJ1-4,TRBV7-2
CASSQGGAGANVLTF,TRBJ2-6,TRBV28
CASSQDLNGGPNTEAFF,TRBJ1-1,TRBV4-3
CASSQRIAGLTDTQYF,TRBJ2-3,TRBV13
CASSLAGGQTDYEQYF,TRBJ2-7,TRBV5-1
CASSARGENIQYF,TRBJ2-4,TRBV6-6
CASSQDPGTGELFF,TRBJ2-2,TRBV14
CASSQARDETQYF,TRBJ2-5,TRBV4-3
CASSFGGPGEKLFF,TRBJ1-4,TRBV5-1
CASSDGTGGHTEAFF,TRBJ1-1,TRBV2
CASSRLASYNEQFF,TRBJ2-1,TRBV27
CASSLDAVNTEAFF,TRBJ1-1,TRBV5-4
CASSLWTANTGELFF,TRBJ2-2,TRBV7-2
CASSLGTGFSSYNEQFF,TRBJ2-1,TRBV5-1
CATSREAQEADTQYF,TRBJ2-3,TRBV15
CASSIRGEGTDTQYF,TRBJ2-3,TRBV7-8
CASSLGSNYGYTF,TRBJ1-2,TRBV6-5
CAWSVTSVNTDTQYF,TRBJ2-3,TRBV30
CASSSFTNEKLFF,TRBJ1-4,TRBV27
CSVGEGGITDTQYF,TRBJ2-3,TRBV29-1
CSASTYEQYF,TRBJ2-7,TRBV20-1
CASSVEGQENIQYF,TRBJ2-4,TRBV9
CASSQERRGSYGYTF,TRBJ1-2,TRBV4-1
CASSQVRDPNEKLFF,TRBJ1-4,TRBV4-2